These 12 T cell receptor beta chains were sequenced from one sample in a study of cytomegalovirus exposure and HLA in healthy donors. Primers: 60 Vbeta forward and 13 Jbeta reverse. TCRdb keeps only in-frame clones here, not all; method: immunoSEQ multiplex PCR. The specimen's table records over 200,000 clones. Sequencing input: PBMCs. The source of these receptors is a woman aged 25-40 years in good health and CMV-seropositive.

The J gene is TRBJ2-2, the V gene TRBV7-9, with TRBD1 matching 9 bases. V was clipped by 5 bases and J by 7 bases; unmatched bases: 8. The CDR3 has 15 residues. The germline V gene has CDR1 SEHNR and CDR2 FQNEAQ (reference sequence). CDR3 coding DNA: TGTGCCAGCAGCCCTCGGACAGGGGTCGACGGGGAGCTGTTTTTT. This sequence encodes CASSPRTGVDGELFF. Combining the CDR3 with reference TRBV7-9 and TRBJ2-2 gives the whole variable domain DTGVSQNPRHKITKRGQNVTFRCDPISEHNRLYWYRQTLGQGPEFLTYFQNEAQLEKSRLLSDRFSAERPKGSFSTLEIQRTEQGDSAMYLCASSPRTGVDGELFFGEGSRLTVL.

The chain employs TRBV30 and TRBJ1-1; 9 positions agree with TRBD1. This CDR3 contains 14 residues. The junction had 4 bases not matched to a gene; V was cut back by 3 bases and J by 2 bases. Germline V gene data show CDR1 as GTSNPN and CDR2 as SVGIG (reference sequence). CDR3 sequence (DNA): TGTGCCTGGAGAAAGGACAGGGGCAACACTGAAGCTTTCTTT. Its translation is CAWRKDRGNTEAFF.

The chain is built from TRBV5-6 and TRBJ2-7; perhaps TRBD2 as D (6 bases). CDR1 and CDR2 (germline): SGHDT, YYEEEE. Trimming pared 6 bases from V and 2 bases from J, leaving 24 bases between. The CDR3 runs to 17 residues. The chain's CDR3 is CASNRRGRQIHAYEQYF. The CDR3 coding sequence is TGTGCCAGCAATCGCCGGGGGAGGCAGATTCATGCCTACGAGCAGTACTTC.

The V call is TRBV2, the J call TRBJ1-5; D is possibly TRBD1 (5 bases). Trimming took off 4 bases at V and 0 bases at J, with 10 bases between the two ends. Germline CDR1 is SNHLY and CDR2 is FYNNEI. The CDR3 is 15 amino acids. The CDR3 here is CASSAGVYSNQPQHF. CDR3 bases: TGTGCCAGCAGTGCGGGGGTCTATAGCAATCAGCCCCAGCATTTT. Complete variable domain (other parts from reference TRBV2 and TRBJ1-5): EPEVTQTPSHQVTQMGQEVILRCVPISNHLYFYWYRQILGQKVEFLVSFYNNEISEKSEIFDDQFSVERPDGSNFTLKIRSTKLEDSAMYFCASSAGVYSNQPQHFGDGTRLSIL.

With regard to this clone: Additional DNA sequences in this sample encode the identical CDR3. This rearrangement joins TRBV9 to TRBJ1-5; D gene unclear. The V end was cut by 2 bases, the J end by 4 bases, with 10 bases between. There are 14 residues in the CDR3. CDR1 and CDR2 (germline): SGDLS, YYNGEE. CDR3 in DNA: TGTGCCAGCAGCGTTGGTGGGAGTAATCAGCCCCAGCATTTT. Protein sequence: CASSVGGSNQPQHF.

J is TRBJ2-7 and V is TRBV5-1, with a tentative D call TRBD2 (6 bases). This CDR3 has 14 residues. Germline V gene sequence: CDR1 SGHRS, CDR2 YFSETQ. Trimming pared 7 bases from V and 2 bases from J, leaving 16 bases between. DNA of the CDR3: TGCGCCAGCCAAAGGGTGGAGGGGCCCTACGAGCAGTACTTC. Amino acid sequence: CASQRVEGPYEQYF. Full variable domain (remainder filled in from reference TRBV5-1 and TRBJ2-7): KAGVTQTPRYLIKTRGQQVTLSCSPISGHRSVSWYQQTPGQGLQFLFEYFSETQRNKGNFPGRFSGRQFSNSRSEMNVSTLELGDSALYLCASQRVEGPYEQYFGPGTRLTVT.

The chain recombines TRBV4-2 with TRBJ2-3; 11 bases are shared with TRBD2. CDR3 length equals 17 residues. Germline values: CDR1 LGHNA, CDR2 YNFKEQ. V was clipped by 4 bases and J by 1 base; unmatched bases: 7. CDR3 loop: CASSLLAGGLGTDTQYF. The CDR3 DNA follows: TGTGCCAGCAGCCTTTTAGCGGGGGGGCTTGGCACAGATACGCAGTATTTT.

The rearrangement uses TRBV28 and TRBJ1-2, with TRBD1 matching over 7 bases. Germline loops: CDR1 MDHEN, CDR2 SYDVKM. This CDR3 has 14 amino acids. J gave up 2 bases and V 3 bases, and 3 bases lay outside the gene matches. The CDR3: CASSLGTVNYGYTF. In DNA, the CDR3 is TGTGCCAGCAGTTTGGGGACAGTCAACTATGGCTACACCTTC.

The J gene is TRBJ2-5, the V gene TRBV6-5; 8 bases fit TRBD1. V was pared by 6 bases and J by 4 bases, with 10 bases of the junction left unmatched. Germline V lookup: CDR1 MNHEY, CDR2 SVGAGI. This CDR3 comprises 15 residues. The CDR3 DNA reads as TGTGCCAGCAGGAGACAGGGGTTAGGTCGAGAGACCCAGTACTTC. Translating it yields CASRRQGLGRETQYF.

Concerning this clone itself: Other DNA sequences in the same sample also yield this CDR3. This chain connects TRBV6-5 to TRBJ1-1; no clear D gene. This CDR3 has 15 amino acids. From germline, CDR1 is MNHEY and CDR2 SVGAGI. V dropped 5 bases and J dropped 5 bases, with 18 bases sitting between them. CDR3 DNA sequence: TGTGCCAGCAGTAGCAACCGGGAGGCGAGGACTGAAGCTTTCTTT. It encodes CASSSNREARTEAFF.

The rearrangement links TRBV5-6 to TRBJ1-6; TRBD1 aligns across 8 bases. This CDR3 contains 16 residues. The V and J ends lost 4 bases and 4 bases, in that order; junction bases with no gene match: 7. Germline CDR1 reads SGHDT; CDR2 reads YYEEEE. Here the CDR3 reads CASSQQGEMYNSPLHF. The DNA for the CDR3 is TGTGCCAGCAGCCAACAGGGGGAAATGTATAATTCACCCCTCCACTTT.

The CDR3 region is CASSYTQGVRAFF. In nucleotides, the CDR3 is TGTGCCAGCAGTTATACACAGGGGGTACGGGCTTTCTTT. The chain has TRBV6-5 and TRBJ1-1; 8 bases are a match to TRBD1. The germline gives CDR1 MNHEY, CDR2 SVGAGI. Losses at the gene ends were 3 bases for V and 11 bases for J; bases not matched to a gene: 8. This CDR3 is built from 13 residues.